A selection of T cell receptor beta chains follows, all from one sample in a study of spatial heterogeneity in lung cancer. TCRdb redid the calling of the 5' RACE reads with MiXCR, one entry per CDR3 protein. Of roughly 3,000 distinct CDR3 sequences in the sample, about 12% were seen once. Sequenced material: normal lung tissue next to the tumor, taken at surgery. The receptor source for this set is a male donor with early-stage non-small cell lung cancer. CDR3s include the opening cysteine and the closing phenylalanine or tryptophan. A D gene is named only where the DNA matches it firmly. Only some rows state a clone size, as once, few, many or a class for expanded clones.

DNA: TGTGCCAGCACCCCACAACCAGCGGACCAAGAGACCCAGTACTTC; CDR3: CASTPQPADQETQYF; size: many; V: TRBV6-5; D: NA; J: TRBJ2-5
DNA: TGCGCCAGCAGCCAGGCGGGACTAGCGGGAGGAACAGATACGCAGTATTTT; CDR3: CASSQAGLAGGTDTQYF; size: medium-sized; V: TRBV4-1; D: TRBD2; J: TRBJ2-3
DNA: TGTGCCAGCAGTTTATTTGGACAGGGGGGAACTGAAGCTTTCTTT; CDR3: CASSLFGQGGTEAFF; size: medium-sized; V: TRBV12-3/TRBV12-4; D: TRBD1; J: TRBJ1-1
DNA: TGTGCCAGCAGGGGACCCTCGCGTGAGCAGTACTTC; CDR3: CASRGPSREQYF; size: once; V: TRBV6-2/TRBV6-3; D: NA; J: TRBJ2-7
DNA: TGTGCCAGCAGCGCCCTGTCGGGCCTTTCGAACACTGAAGCTTTCTTT; CDR3: CASSALSGLSNTEAFF; size: NA; V: TRBV5-5; D: NA; J: TRBJ1-1
DNA: TGTGCCAGCAGCTTAGACCAAACATGGGTCCAGATTGAGCAGTTCTTC; CDR3: CASSLDQTWVQIEQFF; size: many; V: TRBV7-2; D: NA; J: TRBJ2-1
DNA: TGCAGCGCAGGAGACCCGAACACCGGGGAGCTGTTTTTT; CDR3: CSAGDPNTGELFF; size: many; V: TRBV20-1; D: NA; J: TRBJ2-2
DNA: TGTGCCAGCAGTCTAGCGGGAGGGCCCCCAGATACGCAGTATTTT; CDR3: CASSLAGGPPDTQYF; size: NA; V: TRBV3-1; D: TRBD2; J: TRBJ2-3
DNA: TGTGCCAGCAGTAGACTAGCGGAAACAGATACGCAGTATTTT; CDR3: CASSRLAETDTQYF; size: medium-sized; V: TRBV2; D: TRBD2; J: TRBJ2-3
DNA: TGTGCCAGCAGCTTGGCCCCAGGGGTGCAGTACGAGCAGTACTTC; CDR3: CASSLAPGVQYEQYF; size: medium-sized; V: TRBV5-5; D: NA; J: TRBJ2-7
DNA: TGCAGTGCTGAAGGGACTAGCGGACCTTCCTACGAGCAGTACTTC; CDR3: CSAEGTSGPSYEQYF; size: few; V: TRBV20-1; D: TRBD2; J: TRBJ2-7
DNA: TGTGCCAGCTCAGTAAGGGAGGGCCTTCTTGGGAGCTCCTACGAGCAGTACTTC; CDR3: CASSVREGLLGSSYEQYF; size: medium-sized; V: TRBV18; D: TRBD2; J: TRBJ2-7